The clone carrying this TCR beta chain was detected a few times. The antigen is undetermined. At the DNA level, this CDR3 is encoded by other sequences in the same sample as well. Blood draws occurred at baseline, cycle 4 day 1, and cycle 7 day 1. These data are taken from a study of OX40 agonist ivuxolimab in advanced cancers. On the study more broadly: Intravenous ivuxolimab was administered to patients every 2 weeks at 0.01 to 10 mg/kg. Three dose-escalation patients had partial responses: one with hepatocellular carcinoma and two with cutaneous melanoma. Notes on the study in general: Among the least clonally expanded were partial responders at 0.1-3.0 mg/kg.

Measured with immunoSEQ multiplex PCR; TCRdb has only the in-frame clones, and not every one. The sample carries around 11,000 clones, just under 75% recorded once. The sample consisted of CD4+ or CD8+ T cells sorted from blood, taken in a trial of the OX40 agonist ivuxolimab. This receptor was taken from an adult with an advanced solid tumor such as melanoma, head and neck, liver or kidney cancer.

In DNA form, the CDR3 reads TGTGCCAGCAGCTCTACTAGCGGGAACTACGAGCAGTACTTC. Translating gives CASSSTSGNYEQYF. The chain joins TRBV5-6 to TRBJ2-7; 10 positions match TRBD2. This CDR3 is 14 amino acids long. V gave up 3 bases and J gave up 3 bases; unmatched junction bases: 3. Germline V lookup: CDR1 SGHDT, CDR2 YYEEEE.